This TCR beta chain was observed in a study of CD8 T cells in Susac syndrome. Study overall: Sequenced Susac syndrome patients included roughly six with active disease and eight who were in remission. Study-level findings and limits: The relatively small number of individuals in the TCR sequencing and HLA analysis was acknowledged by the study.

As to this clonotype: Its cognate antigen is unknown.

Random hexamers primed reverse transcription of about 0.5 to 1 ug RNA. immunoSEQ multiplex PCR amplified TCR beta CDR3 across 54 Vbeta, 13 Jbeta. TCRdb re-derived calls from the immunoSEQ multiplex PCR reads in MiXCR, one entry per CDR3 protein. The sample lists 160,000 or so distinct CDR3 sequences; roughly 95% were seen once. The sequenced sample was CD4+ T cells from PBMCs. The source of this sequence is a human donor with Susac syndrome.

The CDR3 sequence: CSAMETGGVREKLFF. The CDR3 DNA is TGCAGTGCTATGGAGACCGGGGGCGTAAGGGAAAAACTGTTTTTT. This chain links TRBV20-1 with TRBJ1-4, with a tentative D call TRBD1 (6 bases). This CDR3 region has 15 residues. V dropped 4 bases and J dropped 8 bases, with 20 bases sitting between them. Germline values: CDR1 DFQATT, CDR2 SNEGSKA (reference sequence).